A selection of T cell receptor beta chains follows, all from one sample in a study of molecular identifiers for immune sequencing clone quantification. Using its own MiXCR run on the PCR reads, TCRdb lists one record per CDR3 protein. Of 400,000 to 600,000 distinct CDR3 sequences listed, around a fifth were seen once; the top ten hold around 0.84%. Sequencing input: naive CD8+ T cells from blood, with Jurkat cell RNA spiked in. Source of these receptors: a human donor in good health. Some libraries in this study had Jurkat cell RNA spiked in. Both conserved end residues are part of each CDR3.

v_call: TRBV27; j_call: TRBJ2-3; cdr3_aa: CASSLLTRARRGGTDTQYF
v_call: TRBV9; j_call: TRBJ1-3; cdr3_aa: CASSVERAGTGNTIYF
v_call: TRBV5-6; j_call: TRBJ2-1; cdr3_aa: CASKPPSSYNEQFF
v_call: TRBV6-6; j_call: TRBJ1-3; cdr3_aa: CASSYKDREAGNTIYF
v_call: TRBV19; j_call: TRBJ2-7; cdr3_aa: CASSIDLGLDGNYEQYF
v_call: TRBV7-7; j_call: TRBJ2-3; cdr3_aa: CASSLAPLAEITDTQYF
v_call: TRBV12-3/TRBV12-4; j_call: TRBJ2-3; cdr3_aa: CASTNPGASRVSDTQYF
v_call: TRBV4-1; j_call: TRBJ1-5; cdr3_aa: CASSQTVDQPQHF
v_call: TRBV7-9; j_call: TRBJ2-2; cdr3_aa: CASSETGGVGLATGELFF
v_call: TRBV24-1; j_call: TRBJ2-5; cdr3_aa: CATSDFEGQGLQETQYF
v_call: TRBV9; j_call: TRBJ2-3; cdr3_aa: CASSPLGLAGGLADTQYF
v_call: TRBV10-3; j_call: TRBJ2-1; cdr3_aa: CAISEELAGVSSYNEQFF
v_call: TRBV4-3; j_call: TRBJ1-1; cdr3_aa: CASSQDVRFGGPAFYTEAFF
v_call: TRBV15; j_call: TRBJ2-5; cdr3_aa: CATSRDRGRHQETQYF
v_call: TRBV29-1; j_call: TRBJ1-2; cdr3_aa: CSGTGTDYGYTF
v_call: TRBV20-1; j_call: TRBJ2-4; cdr3_aa: CSAFKGQGVSGNIQYF
v_call: TRBV7-9; j_call: TRBJ1-1; cdr3_aa: CASSSQGAEASF
v_call: TRBV11-3; j_call: TRBJ2-1; cdr3_aa: CASSSRLEREQFF
v_call: TRBV2; j_call: TRBJ2-7; cdr3_aa: CASSEGLAVAYEQYF
v_call: TRBV7-9; j_call: TRBJ2-5; cdr3_aa: CASSEIDAGIQETQYF
v_call: TRBV7-9; j_call: TRBJ1-5; cdr3_aa: CASALGGGSNQPQHF
v_call: TRBV19; j_call: TRBJ2-3; cdr3_aa: CASSIPGLWDTQYF
v_call: TRBV20-1; j_call: TRBJ1-1; cdr3_aa: CSARAGWTEAFF
v_call: TRBV9; j_call: TRBJ1-5; cdr3_aa: CASSGGTGQPQHF
v_call: TRBV15; j_call: TRBJ2-5; cdr3_aa: CATSRDLDRDETQYF
v_call: TRBV19; j_call: TRBJ1-3; cdr3_aa: CASSIDANSGNTIYF
v_call: TRBV12-3/TRBV12-4; j_call: TRBJ2-3; cdr3_aa: CASSFGGGTSTDTQYF
v_call: TRBV28; j_call: TRBJ2-6; cdr3_aa: CASIGTSGSMAGANVLTF
v_call: TRBV7-7; j_call: TRBJ1-3; cdr3_aa: CASSLGTDPGNTIYF